This TCR beta chain was documented in a study of beta chain features in type 1 diabetes. Study conclusions and caveats: Patients with type 1 diabetes carried fewer insertions and had more deletions at their VDJ junctions. Significant though moderate, a shortening of TCRB CDR3s appeared in all four CD4+ subsets of Type 1 diabetes patients.

cDNA synthesis used the whole RNA isolate, giving expressed TCRB sequences. Sequencing of naive, central memory and regulatory T cell samples gave an average of roughly 3.4 million reads. Sequencing used immunoSEQ multiplex PCR; TCRdb keeps in-frame clones, though not all of them. The sample yields 250,000 to 350,000 clones, roughly an eighth seen once. One heparinised blood draw, averaging about 120 mL, came from each donor. This clone was recorded a few times. Antigen unknown. V was shortened by 6 bases and J by 2 bases, with 10 bases between the two germline ends. The CDR3 is 12 amino acids. The germline V gene has CDR1 SQVTM and CDR2 ANQGSEA.

V usage is TRBV29-1 and J usage is TRBJ2-5; tentative D call: TRBD1 (7 bases). The sample was naive CD4+ T cells from blood. The clonotype was recovered from a man in his thirties or forties with type 1 diabetes. CDR3 sequence: CSVTGRQETQYF. CDR3 sequence (DNA): TGCAGCGTGACAGGGAGGCAAGAGACCCAGTACTTC.